The rows below give T cell receptor beta chains drawn from one sample of a study of blood T cell repertoires in COVID-19. Measured with immunoSEQ multiplex PCR; TCRdb has only the in-frame clones, and not every one. This table holds 150,000 or so clones, 75% to 85% found once. The sequencing sample was made of peripheral blood. Receptor source: a woman in her forties or fifties with acute or convalescent COVID-19. Each CDR3 is given with its conserved first and last residue. The D gene is left open where the match is weak. Rows may omit the clone size; those that give it use once, few, many or a size class.

TRBV15	17	NA	TRBJ1-5	NA	CATSRDSNRRGNQPQHF	TGTGCCACCAGCAGAGATTCAAACAGGAGGGGCAATCAGCCCCAGCATTTT
TRBV18	14	TRBD1	TRBJ2-2	NA	CASSPDRLTGELFF	TGTGCCAGCTCACCGGACAGGCTCACCGGGGAGCTGTTTTTT
TRBV7-2	14	NA	TRBJ2-1	NA	CASSLPTNYNEQFF	TGTGCCAGCAGCCTGCCGACAAATTACAATGAGCAGTTCTTC
TRBV9	13	NA	TRBJ2-3	NA	CASSRGGTDTQYF	TGTGCCAGCAGCCGCGGGGGCACAGATACGCAGTATTTT
TRBV14	16	TRBD2	TRBJ2-1	NA	CASSPLDTGGYNEQFF	TGTGCCAGCAGCCCATTGGACACGGGAGGCTACAATGAGCAGTTCTTC
TRBV6-7	18	TRBD1	TRBJ2-7	once	CASSSTLPSGQLSYEQYF	TGTGCCAGCAGTTCCACCCTCCCCTCGGGACAGCTTTCCTACGAGCAGTACTTC
TRBV28	11	NA	TRBJ1-4	NA	CASSRGEKLFF	TGTGCCAGCAGTAGGGGTGAAAAACTGTTTTTT
TRBV19	15	TRBD1	TRBJ1-1	few	CASKVQGALNTEAFF	TGTGCCAGTAAAGTACAGGGGGCGCTTAACACTGAAGCTTTCTTT
TRBV27	15	NA	TRBJ1-2	NA	CASSISIDGFYGYTF	TGTGCCAGCAGTATCTCTATAGACGGGTTTTATGGCTACACCTTC
TRBV27	12	NA	TRBJ2-4	NA	CASSSPRDIQYF	TGTGCCAGCAGTTCCCCACGGGACATTCAGTACTTC
TRBV9	18	NA	TRBJ1-3	NA	CASSVGGLQEELGNTIYF	TGTGCCAGCAGCGTAGGAGGTCTACAAGAAGAGCTTGGAAACACCATATATTTT
TRBV7-7	13	TRBD2	TRBJ2-7	once	CASRGGRAYEQYF	TGTGCCAGCAGAGGCGGGAGGGCCTACGAGCAGTACTTC
TRBV19	13	NA	TRBJ1-1	few	CASSIRDIAEAFF	TGTGCCAGTAGTATAAGGGACATCGCTGAAGCTTTCTTT
TRBV2	14	NA	TRBJ2-3	NA	CASGSGGPGDTQYF	TGTGCCAGCGGCTCCGGGGGGCCTGGAGATACGCAGTATTTT
TRBV24-1	14	TRBD2	TRBJ2-1	once	CATRGGGERSEQFF	TGTGCCACCAGAGGTGGGGGGGAAAGGAGCGAGCAGTTCTTC
TRBV6-5	12	NA	TRBJ1-1	NA	CASSYSAGSTFF	TGTGCCAGCAGTTACTCGGCAGGGTCGACTTTCTTT
TRBV11-1	19	TRBD2	TRBJ2-1	NA	CASSLAGIGAGVWSNEQFF	TGTGCCAGCAGCTTAGCGGGAATCGGGGCGGGAGTTTGGAGCAATGAGCAGTTCTTC
TRBV20-1	13	NA	TRBJ1-6	NA	CSASSGFNSPLHF	TGCAGTGCTAGTTCAGGGTTTAATTCACCCCTCCACTTT